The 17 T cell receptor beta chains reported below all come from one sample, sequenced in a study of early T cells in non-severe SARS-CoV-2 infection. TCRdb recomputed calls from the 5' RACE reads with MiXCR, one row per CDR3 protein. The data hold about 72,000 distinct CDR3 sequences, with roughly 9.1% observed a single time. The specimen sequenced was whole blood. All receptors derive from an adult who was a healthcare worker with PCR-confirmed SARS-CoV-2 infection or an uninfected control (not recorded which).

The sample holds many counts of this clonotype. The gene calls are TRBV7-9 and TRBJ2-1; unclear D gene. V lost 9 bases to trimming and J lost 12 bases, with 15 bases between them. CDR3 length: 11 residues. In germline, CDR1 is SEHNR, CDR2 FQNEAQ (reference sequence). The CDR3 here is CASQAQLGQFF. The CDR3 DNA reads TGTGCCAGTCAAGCCCAGCTTGGGCAGTTCTTC.

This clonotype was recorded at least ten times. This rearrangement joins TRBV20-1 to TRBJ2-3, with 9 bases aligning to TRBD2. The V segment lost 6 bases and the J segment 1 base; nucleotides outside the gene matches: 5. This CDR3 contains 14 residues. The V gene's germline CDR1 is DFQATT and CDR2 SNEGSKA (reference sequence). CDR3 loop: CSAASGIRTDTQYF. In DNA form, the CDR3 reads TGCAGTGCCGCTAGCGGGATTCGCACAGATACGCAGTATTTT.

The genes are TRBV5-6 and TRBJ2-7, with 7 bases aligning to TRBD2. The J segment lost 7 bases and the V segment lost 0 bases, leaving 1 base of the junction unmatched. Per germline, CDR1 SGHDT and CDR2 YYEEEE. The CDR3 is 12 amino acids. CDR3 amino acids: CASSLEAGEQYF. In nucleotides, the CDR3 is TGTGCCAGCAGCTTGGAAGCGGGGGAGCAGTACTTC.

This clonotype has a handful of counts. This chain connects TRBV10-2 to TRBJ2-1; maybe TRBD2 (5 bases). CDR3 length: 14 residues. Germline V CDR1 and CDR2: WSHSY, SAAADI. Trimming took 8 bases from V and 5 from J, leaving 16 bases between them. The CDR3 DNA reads TGCGCCAGCCGCCAGAGGGTTGCCAACAATGAGCAGTTCTTC. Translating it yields CASRQRVANNEQFF.

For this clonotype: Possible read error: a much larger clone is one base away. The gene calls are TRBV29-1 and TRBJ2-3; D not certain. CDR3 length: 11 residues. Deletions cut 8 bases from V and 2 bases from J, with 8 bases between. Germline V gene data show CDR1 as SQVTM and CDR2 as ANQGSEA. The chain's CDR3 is CSINPTDTQYF. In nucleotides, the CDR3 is TGCAGCATTAACCCCACAGATACGCAGTATTTT.

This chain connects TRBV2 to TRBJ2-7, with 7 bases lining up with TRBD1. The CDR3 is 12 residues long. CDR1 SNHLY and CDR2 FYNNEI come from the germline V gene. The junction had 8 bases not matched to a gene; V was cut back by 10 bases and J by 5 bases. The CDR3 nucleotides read TGTGCCACCACAGGGGTTATGGACGAGCAGTACTTC. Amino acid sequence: CATTGVMDEQYF.

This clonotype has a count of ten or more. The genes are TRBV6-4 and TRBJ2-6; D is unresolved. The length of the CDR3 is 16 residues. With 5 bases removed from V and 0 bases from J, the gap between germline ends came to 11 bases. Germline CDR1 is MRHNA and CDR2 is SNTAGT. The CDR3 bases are TGTGCCAGCAGTCCCGTTGGAGACTCTGGGGCCAACGTCCTGACTTTC. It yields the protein CASSPVGDSGANVLTF.

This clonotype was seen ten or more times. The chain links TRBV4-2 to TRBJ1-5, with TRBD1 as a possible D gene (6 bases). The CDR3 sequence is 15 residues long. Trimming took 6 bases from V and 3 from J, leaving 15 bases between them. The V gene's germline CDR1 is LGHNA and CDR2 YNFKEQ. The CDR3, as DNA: TGTGCCAGCAGACCGGGGGGCAGCGACAATCAGCCCCAGCATTTT. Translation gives CASRPGGSDNQPQHF.

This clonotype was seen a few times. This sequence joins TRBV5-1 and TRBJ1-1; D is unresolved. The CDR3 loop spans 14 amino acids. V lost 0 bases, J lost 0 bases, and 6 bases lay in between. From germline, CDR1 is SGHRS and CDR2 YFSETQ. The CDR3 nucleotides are TGCGCCAGCAGCTTGGGACTGATGAACACTGAAGCTTTCTTT. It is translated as CASSLGLMNTEAFF.

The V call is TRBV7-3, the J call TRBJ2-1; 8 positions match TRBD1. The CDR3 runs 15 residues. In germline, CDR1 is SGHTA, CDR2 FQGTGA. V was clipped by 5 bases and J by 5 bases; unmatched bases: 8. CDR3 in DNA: TGTGCCAGCAGCCTTGACAGGGGAGATAACAATGAGCAGTTCTTC. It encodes CASSLDRGDNNEQFF.

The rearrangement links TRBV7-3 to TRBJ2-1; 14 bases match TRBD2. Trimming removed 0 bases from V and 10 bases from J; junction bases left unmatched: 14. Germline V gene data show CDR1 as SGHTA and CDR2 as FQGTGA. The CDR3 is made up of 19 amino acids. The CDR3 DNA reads TGTGCCAGCAGCTTAACCCCCCGACCGGGACTAGCGGGAGAGGGGGAGCAGTTCTTC. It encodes CASSLTPRPGLAGEGEQFF.

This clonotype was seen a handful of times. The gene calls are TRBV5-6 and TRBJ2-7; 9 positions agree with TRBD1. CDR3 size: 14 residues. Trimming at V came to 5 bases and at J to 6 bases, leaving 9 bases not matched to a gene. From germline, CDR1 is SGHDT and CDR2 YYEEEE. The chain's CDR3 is CASRPGQGPREQYF. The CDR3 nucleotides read TGTGCCAGCAGACCGGGACAGGGACCCCGCGAGCAGTACTTC.

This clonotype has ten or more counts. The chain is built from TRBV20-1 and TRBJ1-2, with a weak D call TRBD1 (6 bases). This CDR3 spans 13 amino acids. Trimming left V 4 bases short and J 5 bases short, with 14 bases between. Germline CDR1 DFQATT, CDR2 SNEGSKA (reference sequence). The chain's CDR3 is CSANLYREYGYTF. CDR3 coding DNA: TGCAGTGCTAACCTATACAGGGAATATGGCTACACCTTC.

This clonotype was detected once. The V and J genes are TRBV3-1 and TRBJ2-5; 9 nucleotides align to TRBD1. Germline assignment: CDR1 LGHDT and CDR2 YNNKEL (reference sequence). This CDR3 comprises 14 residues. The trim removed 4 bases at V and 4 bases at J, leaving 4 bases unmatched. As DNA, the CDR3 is TGTGCCAGCAGCCTGCGGACAGGGGTAGAGACCCAGTACTTC. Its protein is CASSLRTGVETQYF.

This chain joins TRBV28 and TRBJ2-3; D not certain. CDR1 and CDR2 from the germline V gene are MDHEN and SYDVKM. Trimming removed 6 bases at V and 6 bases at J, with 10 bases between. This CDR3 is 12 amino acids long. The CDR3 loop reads CASSPYLDTQYF. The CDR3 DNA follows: TGTGCCAGCAGCCCCTATTTGGATACGCAGTATTTT.

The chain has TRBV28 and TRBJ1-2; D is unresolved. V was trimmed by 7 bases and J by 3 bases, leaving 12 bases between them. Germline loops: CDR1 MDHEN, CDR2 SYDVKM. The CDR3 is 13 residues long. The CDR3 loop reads CASTLGSHYGYTF. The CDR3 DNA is TGTGCCAGCACCCTGGGAAGCCACTATGGCTACACCTTC.

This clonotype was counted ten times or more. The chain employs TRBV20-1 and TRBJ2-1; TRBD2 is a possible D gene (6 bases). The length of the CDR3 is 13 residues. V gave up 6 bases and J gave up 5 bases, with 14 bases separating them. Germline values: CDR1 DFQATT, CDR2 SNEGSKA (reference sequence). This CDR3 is CSAWGSGNNEQFF. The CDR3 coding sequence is TGCAGTGCCTGGGGTAGCGGTAACAATGAGCAGTTCTTC.